This TCR beta chain was sequenced during a study of blood T cell repertoires in COVID-19. Study-wide background: The United States, Italy and Spain provided the acute and convalescent COVID-19 samples.

Original processing notes: Quantification of nucleated cells was approximated via reference gene primer amplification. Sequencing used immunoSEQ multiplex PCR; TCRdb keeps in-frame clones, though not all of them. Clone size and V and J calls were adopted from that table, with D and trimming inferred from the DNA. The table has about 110,000 clones, about nine tenths seen once. This CDR3 has 13 residues. Trimming took off 5 bases at V and 6 bases at J, with 14 bases between the two ends. Germline-derived CDR1 and CDR2 are SSHAT and FNYEAQ (reference sequence). Material for sequencing was peripheral blood. The chain employs TRBV7-7 and TRBJ2-7; TRBD1 is a possible D gene (6 bases). The sequence derives from a human donor in a cohort sampled during active COVID-19. This CDR3 is CASSTSPGAEQYF. For the CDR3, the DNA is TGTGCCAGCAGCACAAGCCCAGGGGCCGAGCAGTACTTC.